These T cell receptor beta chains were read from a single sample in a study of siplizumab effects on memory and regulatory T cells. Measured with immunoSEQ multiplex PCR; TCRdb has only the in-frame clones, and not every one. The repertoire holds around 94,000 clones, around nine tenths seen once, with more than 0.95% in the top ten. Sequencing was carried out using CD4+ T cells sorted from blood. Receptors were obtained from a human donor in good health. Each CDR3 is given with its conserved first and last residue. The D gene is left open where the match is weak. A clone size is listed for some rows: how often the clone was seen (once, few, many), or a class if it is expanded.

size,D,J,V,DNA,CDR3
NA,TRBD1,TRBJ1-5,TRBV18,TGTGCCAGCTCACCAGGGACAGCCCAAGGTCAGCCCCAGCATTTT,CASSPGTAQGQPQHF
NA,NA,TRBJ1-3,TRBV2,TGTGCCAGCACAAGGGGGGGCAGTGCCTCTGGAAACACCATATATTTT,CASTRGGSASGNTIYF
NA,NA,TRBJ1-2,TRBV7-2,TGTGCCAGCAGCTTAGCTGCAGGGAACTATGGCTACACCTTC,CASSLAAGNYGYTF
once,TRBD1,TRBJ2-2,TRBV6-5,TGTGCCAGCAGTTACATAACCGGGACAGGGATCGGGGAGCTGTTTTTT,CASSYITGTGIGELFF
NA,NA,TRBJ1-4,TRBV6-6,TGTGCCAGCAGTTACTCGACAGTGGAAAAACTGTTTTTT,CASSYSTVEKLFF
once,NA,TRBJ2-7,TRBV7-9,TGTGCCAGCAGCGACAGGAGACAAGTGCTTACCCGGGGGTACGAGCAGTACTTC,CASSDRRQVLTRGYEQYF
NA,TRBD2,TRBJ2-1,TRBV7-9,TGTGCCAGCAGCCCGACCTTAGCGGGTGGAAATGGTGAGCAGTTCTTC,CASSPTLAGGNGEQFF
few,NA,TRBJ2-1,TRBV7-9,TGTGCCAGCAGCTTATTCGAGCAGTTCTTC,CASSLFEQFF
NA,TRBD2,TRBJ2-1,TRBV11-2,TGTGCCAGCAGCGGACTAGCGGGAGTATTAAATGAGCAGTTCTTC,CASSGLAGVLNEQFF
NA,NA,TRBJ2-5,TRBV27,TGTGCCAGCAGCTCAGGGGAAGGTTGGTTGTCAGAGACCCAGTACTTC,CASSSGEGWLSETQYF
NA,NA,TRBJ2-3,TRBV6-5,TGTGCCAGCAGTTTCCTAGAAGAAGATACGCAGTATTTT,CASSFLEEDTQYF